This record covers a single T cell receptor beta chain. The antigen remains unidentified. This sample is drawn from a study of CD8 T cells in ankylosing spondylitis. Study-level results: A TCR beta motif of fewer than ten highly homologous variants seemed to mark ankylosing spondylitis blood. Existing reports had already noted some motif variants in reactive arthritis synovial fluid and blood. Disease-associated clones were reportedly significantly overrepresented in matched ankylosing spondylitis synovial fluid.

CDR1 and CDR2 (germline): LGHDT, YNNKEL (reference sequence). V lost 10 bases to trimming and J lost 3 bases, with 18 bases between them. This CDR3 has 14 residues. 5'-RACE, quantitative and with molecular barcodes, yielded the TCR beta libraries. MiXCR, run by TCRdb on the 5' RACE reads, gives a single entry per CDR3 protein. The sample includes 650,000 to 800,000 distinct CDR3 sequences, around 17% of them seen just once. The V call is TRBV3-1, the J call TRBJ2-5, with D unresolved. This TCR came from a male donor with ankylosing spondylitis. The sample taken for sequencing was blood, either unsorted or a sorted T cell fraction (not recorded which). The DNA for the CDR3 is TGTGCCACCTCCCAGCAGATCGCAGAAGAGACCCAGTACTTC. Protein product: CATSQQIAEETQYF.